This is a list of T cell receptor beta chains from one sample in a study of lymphopenia after photon versus proton radiotherapy. Generated by immunoSEQ multiplex PCR, the TCRdb table keeps only in-frame clones and is missing some. The data contain tens of thousands of clones, 90% to 95% of them singletons. The sequences come from peripheral blood, collected from a patient treated with photon-based radiotherapy. The receptor set was obtained from a man aged 60 to 69 with cholangiocarcinoma. Each CDR3 is given with its conserved first and last residue. A D gene is named only where the DNA matches it firmly. Some rows mark clone size as missing; the rest say once, few, many or name a class of expanded clone.

D gene	V gene	clone size	J gene	CDR3 protein	CDR3 DNA
TRBD2	TRBV2	.	TRBJ2-2	CASSEGTLRGTGELFF	TGTGCCAGCAGTGAGGGAACCCTGCGGGGGACCGGGGAGCTGTTTTTT
TRBD2	TRBV2	.	TRBJ2-3	CASTHNRDYPGADTQYF	TGTGCCAGCACCCACAACCGGGACTACCCTGGGGCAGATACGCAGTATTTT
.	TRBV5-4	.	TRBJ2-7	CASSTGQSYEQYF	TGTGCCAGCTCTACCGGACAGAGCTACGAGCAGTACTTC
.	TRBV28	.	TRBJ1-5	CASTRRGTPERGQPQHF	TGTGCCAGCACCCGGCGGGGGACACCTGAGAGGGGCCAGCCCCAGCATTTT
TRBD1	TRBV5-1	.	TRBJ2-7	CASSWGQGTYEQYF	TGCGCCAGCAGCTGGGGACAGGGGACCTACGAGCAGTACTTC
.	TRBV5-1	.	TRBJ2-1	CASSLDRRANEQFF	TGCGCCAGCAGCTTAGACAGGCGCGCGAATGAGCAGTTCTTC
TRBD2	TRBV11-1	.	TRBJ2-1	CASSGSGRPPGNEQFF	TGTGCCAGCAGCGGTAGCGGGAGGCCCCCCGGCAATGAGCAGTTCTTC
.	TRBV2	.	TRBJ2-2	CASSMIQPPGELFF	TGTGCCAGCAGCATGATACAGCCCCCGGGGGAGCTGTTTTTT
.	TRBV9	.	TRBJ2-1	CASSVRGRDLYNEQFF	TGTGCCAGCAGCGTAAGGGGGAGGGATCTCTACAATGAGCAGTTCTTC
.	TRBV28	.	TRBJ1-4	CASSRTGNNEKLFF	TGTGCTAGCAGTAGGACGGGAAACAATGAAAAACTGTTTTTT
.	TRBV6-5	.	TRBJ2-3	CASSQGSTDTQYF	TGTGCCAGCAGTCAAGGGAGCACAGATACGCAGTATTTT
TRBD1	TRBV25-1	few	TRBJ2-2	CASSGTGGLPNTGELFF	TGTGCCAGCAGTGGGACAGGGGGCCTTCCCAACACCGGGGAGCTGTTTTTT
TRBD1	TRBV19	.	TRBJ2-7	CASMGQGPYEQYF	TGTGCCAGTATGGGACAGGGACCCTACGAGCAGTACTTC
.	TRBV7-2	.	TRBJ2-7	CASSLGPPRSYEQYF	TGTGCCAGCAGCCTCGGACCGCCGCGGTCCTACGAGCAGTACTTC
.	TRBV5-4	.	TRBJ2-5	CASSLVGGPETQYF	TGTGCCAGCAGCTTGGTGGGGGGGCCTGAGACCCAGTACTTC
.	TRBV10-2	.	TRBJ1-1	CATTVGANTEAFF	TGCGCCACCACCGTTGGGGCGAACACTGAAGCTTTCTTT
TRBD2	TRBV27	.	TRBJ2-1	CATNGRLAGGHNEQFF	TGTGCCACCAACGGGAGACTAGCGGGAGGCCACAATGAGCAGTTCTTC
.	TRBV5-1	.	TRBJ1-3	CASSSDSSGNTIYF	TGCGCCAGCAGCTCGGACAGCTCTGGAAACACCATATATTTT
TRBD1	TRBV11-3	.	TRBJ2-2	CASSSYRGADTGELFF	TGTGCCAGCAGCTCATACAGGGGCGCGGACACCGGGGAGCTGTTTTTT
.	TRBV28	.	TRBJ2-2	CASTPGGYAGELFF	TGTGCCAGCACTCCCGGGGGATATGCCGGGGAGCTGTTTTTT